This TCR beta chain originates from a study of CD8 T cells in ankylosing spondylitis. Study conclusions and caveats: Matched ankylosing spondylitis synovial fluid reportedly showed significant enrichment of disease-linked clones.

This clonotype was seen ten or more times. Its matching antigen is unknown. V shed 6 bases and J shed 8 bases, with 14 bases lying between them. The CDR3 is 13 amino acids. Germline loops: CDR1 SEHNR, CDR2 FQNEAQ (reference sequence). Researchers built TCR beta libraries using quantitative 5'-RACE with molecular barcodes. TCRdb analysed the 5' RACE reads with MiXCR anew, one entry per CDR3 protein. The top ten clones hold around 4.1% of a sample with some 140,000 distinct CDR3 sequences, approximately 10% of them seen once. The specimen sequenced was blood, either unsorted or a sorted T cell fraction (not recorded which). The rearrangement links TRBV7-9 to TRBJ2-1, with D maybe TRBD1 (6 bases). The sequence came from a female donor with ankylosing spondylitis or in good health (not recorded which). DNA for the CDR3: TGTGCCAGCAGGCGCAAGGGGGACGATGAGCAGTTCTTC. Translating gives CASRRKGDDEQFF.